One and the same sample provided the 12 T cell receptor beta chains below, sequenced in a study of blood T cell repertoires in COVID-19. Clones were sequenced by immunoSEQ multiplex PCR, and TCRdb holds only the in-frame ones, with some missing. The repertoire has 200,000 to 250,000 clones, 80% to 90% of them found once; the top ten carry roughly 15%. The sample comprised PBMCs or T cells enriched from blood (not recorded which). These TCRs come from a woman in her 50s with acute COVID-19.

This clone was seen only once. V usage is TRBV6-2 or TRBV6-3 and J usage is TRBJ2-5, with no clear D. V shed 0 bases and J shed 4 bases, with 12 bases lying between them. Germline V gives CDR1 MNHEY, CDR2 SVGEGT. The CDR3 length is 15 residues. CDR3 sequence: CASSYSYAGGETQYF. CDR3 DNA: TGTGCCAGCAGTTACTCCTATGCAGGTGGAGAGACCCAGTACTTC.

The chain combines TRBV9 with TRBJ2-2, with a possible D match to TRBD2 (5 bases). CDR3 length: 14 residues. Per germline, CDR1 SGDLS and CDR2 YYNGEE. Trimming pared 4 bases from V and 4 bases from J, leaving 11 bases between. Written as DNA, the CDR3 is TGTGCCAGCAGCCCGCGGGTTACCACCGGGGAGCTGTTTTTT. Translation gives CASSPRVTTGELFF.

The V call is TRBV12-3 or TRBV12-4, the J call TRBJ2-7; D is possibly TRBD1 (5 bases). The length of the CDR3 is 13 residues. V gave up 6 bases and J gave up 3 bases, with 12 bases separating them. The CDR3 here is CASSLGVVYEQYF. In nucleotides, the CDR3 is TGTGCCAGCAGCCTAGGGGTCGTCTACGAGCAGTACTTC.

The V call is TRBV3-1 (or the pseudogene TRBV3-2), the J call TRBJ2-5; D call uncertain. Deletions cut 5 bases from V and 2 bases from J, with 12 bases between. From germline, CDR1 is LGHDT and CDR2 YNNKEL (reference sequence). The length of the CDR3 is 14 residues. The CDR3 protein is CASSALGTQETQYF. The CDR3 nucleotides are TGTGCCAGCAGCGCCCTAGGCACTCAAGAGACCCAGTACTTC.

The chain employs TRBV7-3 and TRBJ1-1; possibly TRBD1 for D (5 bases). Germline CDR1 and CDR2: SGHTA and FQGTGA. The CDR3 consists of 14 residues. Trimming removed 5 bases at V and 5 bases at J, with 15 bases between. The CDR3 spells CASSETIGVTEAFF. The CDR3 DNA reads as TGTGCCAGCAGCGAAACAATAGGGGTTACTGAAGCTTTCTTT.

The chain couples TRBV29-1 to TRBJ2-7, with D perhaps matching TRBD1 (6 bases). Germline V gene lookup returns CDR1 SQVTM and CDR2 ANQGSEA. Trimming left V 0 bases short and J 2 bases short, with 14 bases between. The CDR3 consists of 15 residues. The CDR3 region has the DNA TGCAGCGTTGAAGATCCTACCGACAGGACCTACGAGCAGTACTTC. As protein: CSVEDPTDRTYEQYF.

The DNA for the CDR3 is TGTGCCTGGGGACGGAGCGGGAGTTTCATTCAGTACTTC. Its translation is CAWGRSGSFIQYF. The genes are TRBV30 and TRBJ2-4; 8 positions agree with TRBD2. Losses at the gene ends were 5 bases for V and 9 bases for J; bases not matched to a gene: 9. Germline V gene lookup returns CDR1 GTSNPN and CDR2 SVGIG (reference sequence). CDR3 length: 13 amino acids.

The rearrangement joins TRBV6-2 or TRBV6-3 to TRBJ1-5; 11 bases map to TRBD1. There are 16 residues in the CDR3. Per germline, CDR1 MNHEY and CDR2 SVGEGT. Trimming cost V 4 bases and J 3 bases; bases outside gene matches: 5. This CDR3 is CASSSPDRGPNQPQHF. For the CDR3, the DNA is TGTGCCAGCAGTTCCCCGGACAGGGGGCCCAATCAGCCCCAGCATTTT.

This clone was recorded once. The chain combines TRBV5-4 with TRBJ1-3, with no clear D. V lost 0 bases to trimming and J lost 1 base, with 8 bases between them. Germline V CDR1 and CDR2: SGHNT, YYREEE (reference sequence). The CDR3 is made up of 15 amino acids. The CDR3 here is CASSLDSTSGNTIYF. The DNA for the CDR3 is TGTGCCAGCAGCTTGGATTCGACTTCTGGAAACACCATATATTTT.

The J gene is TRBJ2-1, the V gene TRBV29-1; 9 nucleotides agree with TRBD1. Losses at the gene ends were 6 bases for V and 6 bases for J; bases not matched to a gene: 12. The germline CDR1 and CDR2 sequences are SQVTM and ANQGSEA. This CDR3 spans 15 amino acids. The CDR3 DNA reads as TGCAGCGTGGTCCAGACAGGGGGTGCAATCAATGAGCAGTTCTTC. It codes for CSVVQTGGAINEQFF.

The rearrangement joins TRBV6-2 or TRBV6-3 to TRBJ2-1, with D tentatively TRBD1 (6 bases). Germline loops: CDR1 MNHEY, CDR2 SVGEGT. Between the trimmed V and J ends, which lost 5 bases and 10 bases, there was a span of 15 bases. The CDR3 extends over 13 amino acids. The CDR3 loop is CASSLNRAQEQFF. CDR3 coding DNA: TGTGCCAGCAGTCTTAACAGGGCTCAGGAGCAGTTCTTC.

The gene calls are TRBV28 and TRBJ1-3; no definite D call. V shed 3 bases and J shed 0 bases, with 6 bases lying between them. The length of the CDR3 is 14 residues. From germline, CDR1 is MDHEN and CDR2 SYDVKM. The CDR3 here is CASSFPLSGNTIYF. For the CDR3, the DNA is TGTGCCAGCAGTTTCCCACTCTCTGGAAACACCATATATTTT.